These 22 T cell receptor beta chains came from one sample sequenced in a study of CD8 T cells in Susac syndrome. With random hexamers, roughly 0.5 to 1 ug RNA was reverse transcribed. TCRdb recomputed calls from the immunoSEQ multiplex PCR reads with MiXCR, one row per CDR3 protein. The sample yields approximately 220,000 distinct CDR3 sequences, 90% to 95% seen once. Sequenced: CD8+ T cells from PBMCs. The receptors were sampled from a human donor with multiple sclerosis.

This clonotype was counted a single time. One junction end does not reproduce the germline sequence, and a read error may be involved. The rearrangement joins TRBV20-1 to TRBJ2-2, with D possibly matching TRBD2 (5 bases). The CDR3 consists of 13 residues. Germline V lookup: CDR1 DFQATT, CDR2 SNEGSKA (reference sequence). The CDR3 protein is CSTSTPNTGELFF. The DNA of the CDR3 is TGCAGTACTAGTACGCCGAACACCGGGGAGCTGTTTTTT.

This clonotype showed up just once. The chain links TRBV20-1 to TRBJ1-2; D uncertain. V was trimmed by 1 base and J by 1 base, leaving 10 bases between them. The CDR3 is 14 residues long. CDR1 and CDR2 from the germline V gene are DFQATT and SNEGSKA (reference sequence). CDR3 in DNA: TGCAGTGCTAGAGTAATTGTCCATAACTATGGCTACACCTTC. It translates to CSARVIVHNYGYTF.

The genes are TRBV15 and TRBJ2-1; D ambiguous. This CDR3 has 13 amino acids. Trimming removed 0 bases at V and 8 bases at J, with 8 bases between. The germline V gene encodes CDR1 LNHNV and CDR2 YYDKDF (reference sequence). This CDR3 is CATSRDRAHEQFF. CDR3 DNA: TGTGCCACCAGCAGAGATAGGGCCCATGAGCAGTTCTTC.

This clonotype was counted a single time. V is TRBV4-3 and J is TRBJ2-1, with D possibly TRBD2 on 6 matching bases. The V gene lost 0 bases and the J gene lost 4 bases, with 22 bases spanning the gap. In germline, CDR1 is LGHNA, CDR2 YSLEER. The CDR3 totals 19 residues. CDR3 region: CASSQDVSGSRFLYNEQFF. CDR3 nucleotide sequence: TGCGCCAGCAGCCAAGATGTAAGCGGGTCCCGTTTTCTATACAATGAGCAGTTCTTC.

This chain joins TRBV6-2 or TRBV6-3 and TRBJ1-5; D is perhaps TRBD1 (5 bases). Trimming pared 7 bases from V and 4 bases from J, leaving 17 bases between. This CDR3 contains 15 residues. Germline lookup yields CDR1 MNHEY and CDR2 SVGEGT. The CDR3 region is CASTTGGAQNQPQHF. The CDR3 region has the DNA TGTGCCAGCACCACGGGGGGTGCCCAGAATCAGCCCCAGCATTTT.

This chain uses TRBV30 with TRBJ1-6; 9 bases align to TRBD1. Germline CDR1 GTSNPN, CDR2 SVGIG (reference sequence). The CDR3 contains 16 residues. J gave up 1 base and V 1 base, and 2 bases lay outside the gene matches. CDR3 protein: CAWSAGTGSYNSPLHF. The CDR3 nucleotides are TGTGCCTGGAGTGCCGGGACAGGGTCCTATAATTCACCCCTCCACTTT.

CDR3 sequence (DNA): TGCAGTGCTGGGACTAGCGGCGTCTACTACAATGAGCAGTTCTTC. The encoded protein is CSAGTSGVYYNEQFF. The chain links TRBV20-1 to TRBJ2-1, with 11 bases fitting TRBD2. The J segment lost 3 bases and the V segment lost 5 bases, leaving 6 bases of the junction unmatched. The CDR3 contains 15 residues. Germline V gives CDR1 DFQATT, CDR2 SNEGSKA (reference sequence).

J is TRBJ2-3 and V is TRBV12-3 or TRBV12-4; 9 positions agree with TRBD1. The V gene end was trimmed by 6 bases and the J gene end by 4 bases; junction bases not matched to a gene: 8. This CDR3 contains 15 residues. The CDR3 loop is CASRELTGGADTQYF. CDR3 DNA sequence: TGTGCCAGCAGGGAGTTAACAGGGGGCGCAGATACGCAGTATTTT.

This chain uses TRBV9 with TRBJ1-1; D not resolved. The CDR3 is made up of 15 amino acids. The germline CDR1 and CDR2 sequences are SGDLS and YYNGEE. Trimming removed 4 bases from V and 1 base from J, with 14 bases in between. DNA of the CDR3: TGTGCCAGCAGCCCCCCTGGGGAACGGAACACTGAAGCTTTCTTT. Amino acids: CASSPPGERNTEAFF.

The chain is built from TRBV2 and TRBJ1-6; no firm D call. The length of the CDR3 is 16 residues. Germline loops: CDR1 SNHLY, CDR2 FYNNEI. With 3 bases removed from V and 4 bases from J, the gap between germline ends came to 13 bases. The CDR3 sequence: CASSEGPTTYNSPLHF. The CDR3 DNA reads as TGTGCCAGCAGTGAGGGCCCAACTACGTATAATTCACCCCTCCACTTT.

This chain connects TRBV6-2 or TRBV6-3 to TRBJ2-1; the D is unclear. Trimming removed 2 bases from V and 11 bases from J, with 10 bases in between. Germline loops: CDR1 MNHEY, CDR2 SVGEGT. The CDR3 is 12 residues long. CDR3 protein: CASSYAASKQFF. DNA of the CDR3: TGTGCCAGCAGTTACGCGGCAAGTAAGCAGTTCTTC.

V gene TRBV3-1 combines with J gene TRBJ2-1; D may be TRBD2 (6 bases). This CDR3 is built from 16 residues. V was pared by 4 bases and J by 4 bases, with 17 bases between. Germline V gene data show CDR1 as LGHDT and CDR2 as YNNKEL (reference sequence). The CDR3 nucleotides are TGTGCCAGCAGCCTGGGTTTGGGCGGGACGTACAATGAGCAGTTCTTC. Its protein product is CASSLGLGGTYNEQFF.

The J gene is TRBJ1-2, the V gene TRBV19; 8 bases are shared with TRBD1. The germline V gene has CDR1 LNHDA and CDR2 SQIVND (reference sequence). V shed 10 bases, J shed 3 bases, and the junction held 10 bases outside the gene matches. The CDR3 has 14 residues. In nucleotides, the CDR3 is TGTGCCACTCAAGGGCAGGGGGCGTACTATGGCTACACCTTC. It encodes CATQGQGAYYGYTF.

V gene TRBV9 combines with J gene TRBJ1-1; 11 bases map to TRBD1. V dropped 4 bases and J dropped 0; count of bases not matched to a gene: 8. The CDR3 extends over 17 amino acids. Germline assignment: CDR1 SGDLS and CDR2 YYNGEE. The CDR3 bases are TGTGCCAGCAGCACAGGACAGGGGGCAAGGATGAACACTGAAGCTTTCTTT. As protein: CASSTGQGARMNTEAFF.

The chain has TRBV12-3 or TRBV12-4 and TRBJ2-7; D call uncertain. V shed 5 bases and J shed 3 bases, with 14 bases lying between them. The CDR3 length is 14 residues. DNA of the CDR3: TGTGCCAGCAGTGGCCCCTACGTGGACTACGAGCAGTACTTC. Translated, it gives CASSGPYVDYEQYF.

This clonotype was counted between two and nine times. This chain connects TRBV19 to TRBJ2-2; D remains ambiguous. Germline-derived CDR1 and CDR2 are LNHDA and SQIVND (reference sequence). V was clipped by 5 bases and J by 6 bases, with 4 bases between them. CDR3 size: 11 residues. The CDR3 region is CASSSAGELFF. The CDR3 DNA sequence: TGTGCCAGTAGTTCGGCCGGGGAGCTGTTTTTT.

The chain links TRBV20-1 to TRBJ2-7, with 9 bases aligning to TRBD1. In germline, CDR1 is DFQATT, CDR2 SNEGSKA (reference sequence). Losses at the gene ends were 4 bases for V and 4 bases for J; bases not matched to a gene: 11. This CDR3 region has 15 residues. CDR3 sequence: CSAKPPGQGWYEQYF. CDR3 bases: TGCAGTGCTAAGCCCCCGGGACAGGGTTGGTACGAGCAGTACTTC.

The chain has TRBV24-1 and TRBJ2-3, with 8 positions matching TRBD2. V was clipped by 5 bases and J by 2 bases; unmatched bases: 8. The CDR3 is made up of 16 amino acids. Germline V CDR1 and CDR2: KGHDR, SFDVKD. DNA of the CDR3: TGTGCCACCAGTGCCCCCGCGGGGGGCCTCACAGATACGCAGTATTTT. This translates into CATSAPAGGLTDTQYF.

The chain joins TRBV6-5 to TRBJ1-1; 9 positions agree with TRBD1. The V gene end was trimmed by 2 bases and the J gene end by 3 bases; junction bases not matched to a gene: 10. Germline lookup yields CDR1 MNHEY and CDR2 SVGAGI. The CDR3 totals 17 residues. The DNA for the CDR3 is TGTGCCAGCAGTTACGATCCCGGGACAGGGCTGGACACTGAAGCTTTCTTT. Translation gives CASSYDPGTGLDTEAFF.

J is TRBJ1-5 and V is TRBV29-1; D might be TRBD1 (5 bases). This CDR3 region has 18 residues. V was trimmed by 6 bases and J by 0 bases, leaving 24 bases between them. Germline V gives CDR1 SQVTM, CDR2 ANQGSEA. CDR3 loop: CSVELVPGPILSNQPQHF. The CDR3 nucleotides are TGCAGCGTCGAACTGGTACCGGGACCGATACTTAGCAATCAGCCCCAGCATTTT.

CDR3 coding DNA: TGCGCCAGCAGCCAAGTTCGGGGGGGCCCCTACGAGCAGTACTTC. As protein: CASSQVRGGPYEQYF. This chain uses TRBV4-1 with TRBJ2-7, with 8 bases fitting TRBD2. The CDR3 is made up of 15 amino acids. CDR1 MGHRA and CDR2 YSYEKL come from the germline V gene. V dropped 1 base and J dropped 2; count of bases not matched to a gene: 4.

The chain employs TRBV27 and TRBJ1-1, with 9 bases lining up with TRBD1. With 3 bases clipped from V and 2 bases from J, the junction kept 4 bases outside the gene matches. The germline gives CDR1 MNHEY, CDR2 SMNVEV (reference sequence). The CDR3 consists of 15 residues. The CDR3 is CASSLDRGANTEAFF. CDR3 DNA sequence: TGTGCCAGCAGTTTGGACAGGGGCGCAAACACTGAAGCTTTCTTT.